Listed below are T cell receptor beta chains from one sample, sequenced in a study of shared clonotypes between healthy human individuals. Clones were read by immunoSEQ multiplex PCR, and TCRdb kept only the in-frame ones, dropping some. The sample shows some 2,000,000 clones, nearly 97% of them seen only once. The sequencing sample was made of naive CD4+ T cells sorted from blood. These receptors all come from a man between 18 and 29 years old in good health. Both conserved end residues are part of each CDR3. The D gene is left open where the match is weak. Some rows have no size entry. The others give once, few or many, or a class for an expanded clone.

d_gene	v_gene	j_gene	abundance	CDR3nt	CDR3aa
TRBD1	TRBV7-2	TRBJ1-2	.	TGTGCCAGCAGCCGGGGACAGGGTTATGGCTACACCTTC	CASSRGQGYGYTF
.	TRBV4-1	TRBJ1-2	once	TGCGCCAGCAGCCGAACCGGGGGCCTAGGCTATGGCTACACCTTC	CASSRTGGLGYGYTF
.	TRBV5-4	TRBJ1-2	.	TGTGCCAGCAGCCGAACGGAAAACGGCTACACCTTC	CASSRTENGYTF
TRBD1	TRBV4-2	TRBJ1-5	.	TGTGCCAGCAGCCAAGCTGACTGGACAGGCGACCTTAAGCCCCAGCATTTT	CASSQADWTGDLKPQHF
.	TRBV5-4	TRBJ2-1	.	TGTGCCAGCAGCCCTACCGACCCGAACAATGAGCAGTTCTTC	CASSPTDPNNEQFF
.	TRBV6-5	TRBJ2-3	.	TGTGCCAGCAGTCCAGGGGTCGGCGATACGCAGTATTTT	CASSPGVGDTQYF
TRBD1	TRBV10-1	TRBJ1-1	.	TGCGCCAGCTGGGACAGGGGGTTGATGAACACTGAAGCTTTCTTT	CASWDRGLMNTEAFF
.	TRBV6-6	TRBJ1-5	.	TGTGCCAGCAGTTACTCAGTCGGAAATCAGCCCCAGCATTTT	CASSYSVGNQPQHF
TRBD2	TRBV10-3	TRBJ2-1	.	TGTGCCATCGCACTAGCGGGGAACAATGAGCAGTTCTTC	CAIALAGNNEQFF
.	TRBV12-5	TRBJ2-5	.	TGTGCTAGTGGTTTGGTAGGGGCTGCAGAGACCCAGTACTTC	CASGLVGAAETQYF
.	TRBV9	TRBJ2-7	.	TGTGCCAGCAGCGTAGGCACCGATCCGATCTACGAGCAGTACTTC	CASSVGTDPIYEQYF
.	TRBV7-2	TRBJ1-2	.	TGTGCCAGCAGCTTAGGAGTAGGGGCGAACTCCGGCTACACCTTC	CASSLGVGANSGYTF
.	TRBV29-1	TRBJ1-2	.	TGCAGCGCTGGACAGTCTAACTATGGCTACACCTTC	CSAGQSNYGYTF